A selection of T cell receptor beta chains follows, all from one sample in a study of shared clonotypes between healthy human individuals. The assay was immunoSEQ multiplex PCR, and TCRdb's table has in-frame clones only and misses some. The data contain some 2 million clones, approximately 94% of them singletons. The sample comprised naive CD8+ T cells sorted from blood. These receptors all stem from a man younger than 35 in good health. CDR3s include the opening cysteine and the closing phenylalanine or tryptophan. Fields, in order: D gene, J gene, V gene, CDR3 length, clone size, CDR3 protein, CDR3 DNA. A D gene is named only where the DNA matches it firmly. Expanded clones are given a class, and other clones once, few, many or no size at all.

TRBD1,TRBJ2-7,TRBV6-1,15,.,CATWTAGQGGYEQYF,TGTGCCACCTGGACGGCGGGACAGGGAGGCTACGAGCAGTACTTC
TRBD2,TRBJ2-7,TRBV5-4,15,.,CASSSLGGIFNEQYF,TGTGCCAGCAGCTCTTTGGGGGGGATATTCAACGAGCAGTACTTC
.,TRBJ2-5,TRBV7-8,18,.,CASSLEFGRSWGQETQYF,TGTGCCAGCAGCTTAGAATTCGGTCGATCCTGGGGCCAAGAGACCCAGTACTTC
.,TRBJ1-6,TRBV5-6,17,.,CASSPAGKSSYNSPLHF,TGTGCCAGCAGCCCCGCGGGCAAATCCTCCTATAATTCACCCCTCCACTTT
.,TRBJ2-5,TRBV10-3,15,.,CAISENRGPQETQYF,TGTGCCATCAGCGAAAACAGAGGACCCCAAGAGACCCAGTACTTC
TRBD1,TRBJ1-2,TRBV27,17,.,CASSLTGTGVSNYGYTF,TGTGCCAGCAGTCTAACCGGGACAGGGGTTTCAAACTATGGCTACACCTTC
TRBD1,TRBJ2-7,TRBV27,14,.,CASSPRGQTYEQYF,TGTGCCAGCAGTCCAAGGGGACAGACCTACGAGCAGTACTTC
.,TRBJ2-7,TRBV30,15,.,CAWSVLPAAADEQYF,TGTGCCTGGAGTGTACTCCCTGCGGCCGCAGACGAGCAGTACTTC
TRBD2,TRBJ2-3,TRBV2,15,.,CASSDPASGEDTQYF,TGTGCCAGCAGTGACCCGGCTAGCGGGGAAGATACGCAGTATTTT
.,TRBJ2-2,TRBV7-6,13,.,CASSLGGAGELFF,TGTGCCAGCAGCTTAGGGGGGGCCGGGGAGCTGTTTTTT
.,TRBJ1-1,TRBV10-3,15,.,CAIRPPDSLNTEAFF,TGTGCCATCAGGCCTCCTGACAGCCTGAACACTGAAGCTTTCTTT
TRBD1,TRBJ2-1,TRBV6-1,12,.,CASSETGLEQFF,TGTGCCAGCAGTGAGACAGGGCTTGAGCAGTTCTTC
.,TRBJ2-7,TRBV27,13,.,CASSPGQNYEQYF,TGTGCCAGCAGTCCAGGACAGAACTACGAGCAGTACTTC
.,TRBJ1-2,TRBV4-3,16,.,CASSQERGGQNYGYTF,TGCGCCAGCAGCCAAGAAAGGGGGGGCCAAAACTATGGCTACACCTTC
TRBD2,TRBJ2-3,TRBV10-3,16,.,CAISGSSGGDTDTQYF,TGTGCCATCAGTGGCTCTAGCGGGGGGGACACAGATACGCAGTATTTT
.,TRBJ2-7,TRBV7-8,14,.,CASGPRGTSYEQYF,TGTGCCAGCGGACCCCGGGGCACCTCCTACGAGCAGTACTTC
.,TRBJ2-5,TRBV7-9,15,.,CASSLLSGEFQTQYF,TGTGCCAGCAGCTTATTAAGTGGCGAATTCCAGACCCAGTACTTC
TRBD1,TRBJ1-2,TRBV29-1,13,.,CSVETGGGFGYTF,TGCAGCGTAGAGACAGGAGGGGGCTTTGGCTACACCTTC
TRBD2,TRBJ2-3,TRBV6-6,16,.,CASSYSGLAGTDTQYF,TGTGCCAGCAGTTACTCGGGACTAGCGGGCACAGATACGCAGTATTTT
.,TRBJ1-2,TRBV6-1,14,.,CASSEGTAGYGYTF,TGTGCCAGCAGTGAAGGGACAGCTGGCTATGGCTACACCTTC
.,TRBJ1-4,TRBV13,17,.,CASSLGGSGRPNEKLFF,TGTGCCAGCAGCTTAGGCGGTTCGGGACGGCCTAATGAAAAACTGTTTTTT
TRBD2,TRBJ2-3,TRBV14,15,.,CASSQETSGGDTQYF,TGTGCCAGCAGCCAAGAGACTAGCGGAGGAGATACGCAGTATTTT
.,TRBJ1-4,TRBV13,14,.,CASSFWGRDEKLFF,TGTGCCAGCAGCTTCTGGGGGAGGGATGAAAAACTGTTTTTT
.,TRBJ1-1,TRBV2,12,.,CASSEGFIGSFF,TGTGCCAGCAGTGAAGGGTTTATAGGCTCTTTCTTT
.,TRBJ1-1,TRBV5-1,11,.,CASSLGTEAFF,TGCGCCAGCAGCTTAGGTACTGAAGCTTTCTTT
.,TRBJ1-5,TRBV2,10,.,CASSGPPQHF,TGTGCCAGCAGTGGCCCTCCCCAGCATTTT
.,TRBJ2-7,TRBV7-9,13,.,CASSLDRTHEQYF,TGTGCCAGCAGCTTAGACAGGACCCACGAGCAGTACTTC
TRBD2,TRBJ2-7,TRBV9,15,.,CASSVGTSDTYEQYF,TGTGCCAGCAGCGTGGGGACTAGCGACACCTACGAGCAGTACTTC
TRBD2,TRBJ2-2,TRBV10-3,14,.,CAVSSGREVGELFF,TGTGCCGTCTCTAGCGGGAGGGAGGTCGGGGAGCTGTTTTTT
.,TRBJ1-2,TRBV19,13,.,CASSMGGNYGYTF,TGTGCCAGTAGTATGGGGGGGAACTATGGCTACACCTTC
.,TRBJ2-2,TRBV4-1,13,.,CASSLRTVNELFF,TGCGCCAGCAGCCTCAGGACGGTGAACGAGCTGTTTTTT
.,TRBJ2-7,TRBV14,13,.,CASSLGDNYEQYF,TGTGCCAGCAGCCTAGGGGACAACTACGAGCAGTACTTC
.,TRBJ2-1,TRBV13,15,.,CASSVGGQSYNEQFF,TGTGCCAGCAGCGTTGGCGGGCAGAGCTACAATGAGCAGTTCTTC
TRBD1,TRBJ1-2,TRBV5-4,18,once,CASSLERTGGEANYGYTF,TGTGCCAGCAGCTTGGAACGGACAGGGGGCGAGGCTAACTATGGCTACACCTTC
TRBD2,TRBJ2-7,TRBV11-2,15,.,CASSSGLAGAYEQYF,TGTGCCAGCAGCTCAGGACTAGCGGGAGCCTACGAGCAGTACTTC
.,TRBJ2-1,TRBV9,14,.,CASSVDEGWNEQFF,TGTGCCAGCAGCGTAGATGAGGGGTGGAATGAGCAGTTCTTC
.,TRBJ1-4,TRBV27,15,.,CASSPGTTTNEKLFF,TGTGCCAGCAGTCCCGGGACAACAACTAATGAAAAACTGTTTTTT
.,TRBJ2-7,TRBV4-3,14,.,CASSQETPRGEQYF,TGCGCCAGCAGCCAAGAAACCCCTAGGGGCGAGCAGTACTTC
TRBD2,TRBJ2-5,TRBV13,14,.,CASSAASGEETQYF,TGTGCCAGCAGCGCCGCTAGCGGGGAAGAGACCCAGTACTTC
.,TRBJ2-2,TRBV28,14,.,CASSQTDNTGELFF,TGTGCCAGCAGTCAAACAGATAACACCGGGGAGCTGTTTTTT
TRBD1,TRBJ2-7,TRBV19,15,.,CASSLGTGLAYEQYF,TGTGCCAGTAGTCTTGGGACAGGGCTAGCCTACGAGCAGTACTTC
TRBD2,TRBJ2-2,TRBV6-5,15,.,CASRDSGYPTGELFF,TGTGCCAGCAGGGATAGCGGGTACCCCACCGGGGAGCTGTTTTTT
TRBD1,TRBJ2-7,TRBV11-2,14,.,CASSFAGGAYEQYF,TGTGCCAGCAGCTTCGCAGGGGGAGCCTACGAGCAGTACTTC
TRBD1,TRBJ2-7,TRBV28,15,.,CASSQGWGQTYEQYF,TGTGCCAGCAGCCAAGGGTGGGGACAGACCTACGAGCAGTACTTC
TRBD1,TRBJ1-1,TRBV5-8,17,.,CASSLDRGRSVNTEAFF,TGTGCCAGCAGCCTGGACAGGGGTAGGAGCGTGAACACTGAAGCTTTCTTT
TRBD2,TRBJ2-5,TRBV7-9,17,.,CASSPGVLAGVRETQYF,TGTGCCAGCAGCCCCGGCGTGTTAGCGGGGGTAAGGGAGACCCAGTACTTC
TRBD2,TRBJ2-7,TRBV30,15,.,CAGIRIAGGAYEQYF,TGTGCCGGAATTCGGATAGCGGGGGGGGCCTACGAGCAGTACTTC
TRBD2,TRBJ2-7,TRBV7-9,18,once,CASSLAAGGPSNSYEQYF,TGTGCCAGCAGCTTAGCTGCGGGGGGGCCTTCAAACTCCTACGAGCAGTACTTC
.,TRBJ2-3,TRBV7-9,15,.,CASRQRGASTDTQYF,TGTGCCAGCAGGCAAAGGGGGGCTAGCACAGATACGCAGTATTTT
.,TRBJ1-5,TRBV7-9,13,.,CASSLEGTQPQHF,TGTGCCAGCAGCTTAGAGGGGACGCAGCCCCAGCATTTT
TRBD1,TRBJ1-2,TRBV28,16,.,CASSYIDGQGYYGYTF,TGTGCCAGCAGCTATATAGACGGACAGGGATACTATGGCTACACCTTC
TRBD2,TRBJ2-7,TRBV4-3,16,.,CASSLPWTSGPYEQYF,TGCGCCAGCAGCCTTCCTTGGACTAGCGGCCCCTACGAGCAGTACTTC